The T cell receptor (beta chain) under discussion was sequenced for a study of vaccination effects on CD4 cells after COVID-19. The CDR3 loop spans 14 amino acids. The germline gives CDR1 SGHRS, CDR2 YFSETQ. J gave up 5 bases and V 3 bases, and 4 bases lay outside the gene matches. Viral peptide pools were used in the ViraFEST assay to expand antigen-specific CD4+ T cells, and sequencing came afterward. Subsequent to a culture period of more than 9 days, CD4+ T cells were isolated. BNT162b2 vaccine or mRNA-1273 vaccine was given to participants in two doses. All vaccine recipients tested negative for nucleocapsid antibodies and had never contracted SARS-CoV-2 infection. This clone came up a few times. Antigen unknown. Here immunoSEQ multiplex PCR was the method, and the copy in TCRdb shows in-frame clones only, minus some. The sample has some 68,000 clones, 81% seen once; the top ten hold approximately 1.2%.

The receptor was derived from a human donor who received a COVID-19 vaccine. The genes are TRBV5-1 and TRBJ1-1; 10 nucleotides line up with TRBD1. Specimen: CD4+ T cells from PBMCs cultured with HCoV-229E spike peptides, collected after COVID-19 vaccination. As DNA, the CDR3 is TGCGCCAGCAGCTGGGGACAGGGGAGGACTGAAGCTTTCTTT. This sequence encodes CASSWGQGRTEAFF.